The clone carrying this TCR beta chain turned up a few times. Antigen: not known. Germline V gene sequence: CDR1 KGHSH, CDR2 LQKENI. V lost 4 bases and J 8 bases, leaving 24 bases between the germline ends. The CDR3 spans 17 residues. This entry is derived from a study of OX40 agonist ivuxolimab in advanced cancers. Findings of the study overall: Among patients with partial responses at 0.1-3.0 mg/kg, clonal expansion was among the lowest. The investigators did not determine what antigen specificity the expanded peripheral T cells had.

Autoimmune disease history or systemic immunosuppression barred patients. Libraries were prepared by immunoSEQ multiplex PCR; TCRdb keeps only in-frame clonotypes and omits some of them. The repertoire holds around 46,000 clones, with roughly 86% as singletons. V gene TRBV18 combines with J gene TRBJ2-1, with D possibly being TRBD2 (7 bases). Here the sequenced sample was CD4+ or CD8+ T cells sorted from blood, taken in a trial of the OX40 agonist ivuxolimab. This sequence was found in an adult with an advanced solid tumor such as melanoma, head and neck, liver or kidney cancer. The CDR3 DNA sequence: TGTGCCAGCTCACTAAGCCCTGGACTAGTGGGGGGCCATGAGCAGTTCTTC. As protein: CASSLSPGLVGGHEQFF.